The present entry profiles one T cell receptor (beta chain) with its context. The data belong to a study of blood T cell repertoires in COVID-19. About the research overall: PBMCs, B-cell-depleted T cells, or T cells provided the cDNA or gDNA that made up the material.

Germline V CDR1 and CDR2: LNHDA, SQIVND (reference sequence). The CDR3 contains 16 residues. Trimming left V 0 bases short and J 4 bases short, with 13 bases between. Per the original data handling: The assay estimated nucleated cells by amplifying reference gene primers. The assay was immunoSEQ multiplex PCR, and TCRdb's table has in-frame clones only and misses some. D and trimming come from the DNA, and the V and J calls and clone size come from that table. This repertoire shows about 46,000 clones, over 75% found once; its top ten account for approximately 33%. This sequence originates from a woman aged 80 or over with COVID-19, enrolled during active disease. The sequenced sample consisted of peripheral blood. The gene calls are TRBV19 and TRBJ1-5, with D perhaps matching TRBD1 (6 bases). The CDR3 DNA follows: TGTGCCAGTAGTATAGAAGCCAACAGGGAGAATCAGCCCCAGCATTTT. It translates to CASSIEANRENQPQHF.